This T cell receptor (beta chain) was sequenced in a study of cytomegalovirus exposure and HLA in healthy donors. Findings and limits, study-wide: Donor immune exposure was known only as CMV serostatus. Later analysis reportedly placed an Asian-associated ancestry cluster below the approximately 680-donor mean in N-insertions. A later analysis showed TCR association rates differing by HLA locus, peaking at DRB1 and lowest at HLA-C.

The PCR ran on 60 Vbeta and 13 Jbeta primers. Data came from immunoSEQ multiplex PCR; TCRdb stores just in-frame clones and leaves some out. The table records 190,000 or so clones, around three quarters of them present only once. Trimming at V came to 4 bases and at J to 1 base, leaving 12 bases not matched to a gene. CDR3 length equals 18 residues. Germline CDR1 SGHNT, CDR2 YYREEE (reference sequence). About this clone itself: Its antigen is unknown.

J is TRBJ2-1 and V is TRBV5-4, with 9 bases lining up with TRBD2. The specimen sequenced was PBMCs. This sequence originates from a boy under 18 in good health and CMV-seronegative. The CDR3 DNA is TGTGCCAGCAGCCCCTTTAGCGCGGGGGGGCGATCCTACAATGAGCAGTTCTTC. Translating gives CASSPFSAGGRSYNEQFF.